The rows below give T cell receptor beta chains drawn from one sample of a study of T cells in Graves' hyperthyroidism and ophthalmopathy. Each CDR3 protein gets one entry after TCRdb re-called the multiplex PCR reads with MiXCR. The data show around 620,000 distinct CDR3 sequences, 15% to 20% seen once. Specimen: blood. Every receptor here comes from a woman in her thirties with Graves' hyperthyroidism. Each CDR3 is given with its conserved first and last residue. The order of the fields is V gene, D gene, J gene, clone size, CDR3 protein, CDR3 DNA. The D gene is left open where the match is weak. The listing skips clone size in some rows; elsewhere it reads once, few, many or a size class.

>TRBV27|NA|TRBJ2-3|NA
CASSYGDTDTRYF
TGTGCCAGCAGTTATGGTGACACAGATACGCGGTATTTT
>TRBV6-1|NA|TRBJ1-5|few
CASRDPGRAWGQKNQPQHF
TGTGCCAGCAGGGACCCCGGACGGGCGTGGGGTCAGAAAAATCAGCCCCAGCATTTT
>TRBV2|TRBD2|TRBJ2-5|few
CASGTSGQETQYF
TGTGCCAGCGGGACTAGCGGACAAGAGACCCAGTACTTC
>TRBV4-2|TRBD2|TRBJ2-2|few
CASSQDRGGGPSGELFF
TGTGCCAGCAGCCAAGATCGGGGGGGAGGGCCCTCCGGGGAGCTGTTTTTT
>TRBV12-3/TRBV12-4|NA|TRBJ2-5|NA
CASSRREGGETQYF
TGTGCCAGCAGCCGTCGAGAAGGGGGGGAGACCCAGTACTTC
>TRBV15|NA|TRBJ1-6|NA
CATSRDYSNSPLHF
TGTGCCACCAGCAGAGATTACAGTAATTCACCCCTCCACTTT
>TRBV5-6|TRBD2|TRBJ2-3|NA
CASSPGLAGADAQYF
TGTGCCAGCAGCCCGGGACTAGCGGGAGCAGATGCGCAGTATTTT
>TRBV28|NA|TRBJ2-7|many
CASSFEGYYEQYF
TGTGCCAGCAGTTTTGAGGGTTACTACGAGCAGTACTTC
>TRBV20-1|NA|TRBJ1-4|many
CSARRENEKLFF
TGCAGTGCTAGAAGGGAGAATGAAAAACTGTTTTTT
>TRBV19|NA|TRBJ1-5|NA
CASSIAQLDRLGIGNQPQHF
TGTGCCAGTAGTATAGCGCAATTGGACAGACTAGGGATTGGCAATCAGCCCCAGCATTTT
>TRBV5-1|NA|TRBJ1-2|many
CASSFAVGAGYTF
TGCGCCAGCAGCTTCGCGGTAGGGGCCGGCTACACCTTC
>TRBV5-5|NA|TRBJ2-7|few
CASSFIPGHEQYF
TGTGCCAGCAGCTTTATTCCCGGCCACGAGCAGTACTTC
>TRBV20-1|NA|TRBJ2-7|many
CSARLVSPEQYF
TGCAGTGCTAGACTAGTTAGTCCCGAGCAGTACTTC
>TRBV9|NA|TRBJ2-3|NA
CASSVATVTDAQYF
TGTGCCAGCAGCGTAGCGACGGTCACAGATGCGCAGTATTTT
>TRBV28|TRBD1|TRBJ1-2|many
CASSPSGQGLYGYTF
TGTGCCAGCAGTCCGTCGGGACAGGGCCTCTATGGCTACACCTTC
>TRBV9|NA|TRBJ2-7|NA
CASSVGRGAYNEQYF
TGTGCCAGCAGCGTAGGCAGGGGGGCCTACAATGAGCAGTACTTC
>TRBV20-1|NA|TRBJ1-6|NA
CSAKPVNSPLHF
TGCAGTGCTAAACCAGTAAATTCACCCCTCCACTTT
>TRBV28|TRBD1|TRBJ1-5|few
CASKRQGRNQPQHF
TGTGCCAGCAAACGACAGGGACGGAATCAGCCCCAGCATTTT
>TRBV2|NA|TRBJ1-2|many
CAQTAANYGYTF
TGTGCCCAGACGGCCGCTAACTATGGCTACACCTTC
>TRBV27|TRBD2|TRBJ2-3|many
CASSWLAEGDTQYF
TGTGCCAGCAGTTGGCTAGCGGAAGGAGATACGCAGTATTTT
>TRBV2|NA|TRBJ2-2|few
CASSEGRLSNTGELFF
TGTGCCAGCAGTGAAGGGCGACTTTCAAACACCGGGGAGCTGTTTTTT
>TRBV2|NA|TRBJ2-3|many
CASSVLAGITDTQYF
TGTGCCAGCAGTGTATTAGCTGGGATTACAGATACGCAGTATTTT
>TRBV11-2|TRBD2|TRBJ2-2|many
CASSAGAGELFF
TGTGCCAGCAGCGCGGGAGCCGGGGAGCTGTTTTTT
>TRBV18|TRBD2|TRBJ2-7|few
CASSEAYGGIYEQYF
TGTGCCAGCTCAGAGGCTTACGGGGGGATATACGAGCAGTACTTC
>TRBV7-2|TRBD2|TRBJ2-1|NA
CASSLLGGGGEQFF
TGTGCCAGCAGCTTACTTGGCGGGGGGGGGGAGCAGTTCTTC
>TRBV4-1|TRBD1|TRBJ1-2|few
CASSRTGQPYGYTF
TGCGCCAGCAGCCGAACGGGACAGCCCTATGGCTACACCTTC
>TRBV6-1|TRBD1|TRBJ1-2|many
CASSDWALTGNYGYTF
TGTGCCAGCAGTGATTGGGCCCTGACAGGGAACTATGGCTACACCTTC
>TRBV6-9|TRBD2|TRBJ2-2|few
CASSFVPGLAGEYTGELFF
TGTGCCAGCAGTTTCGTACCGGGACTAGCGGGAGAATACACCGGGGAGCTGTTTTTT
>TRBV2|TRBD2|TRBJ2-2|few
CASSEGTSGKTGELFF
TGTGCCAGCAGTGAAGGGACTAGCGGAAAGACCGGGGAGCTGTTTTTT
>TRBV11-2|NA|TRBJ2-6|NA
CASSRLRGTGANVLTF
TGTGCCAGCAGCCGTCTCAGGGGAACCGGGGCCAACGTCCTGACTTTC
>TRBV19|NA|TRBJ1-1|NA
CASTRGLRVGYGGYSEAFF
TGTGCCAGTACCAGGGGACTAAGAGTGGGGTATGGTGGGTATTCTGAAGCTTTCTTT
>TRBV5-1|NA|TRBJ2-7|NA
CAGSLAPGSHYEQYF
TGCGCCGGCAGCTTGGCTCCCGGGTCCCACTACGAGCAGTACTTC
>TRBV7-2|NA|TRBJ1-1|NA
CASSLGGPRNTEAFF
TGTGCCAGCAGCTTAGGAGGACCCAGGAACACTGAAGCTTTCTTT
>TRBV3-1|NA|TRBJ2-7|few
CASSQGRAGEQYF
TGTGCCAGCAGCCAAGGGAGGGCGGGGGAGCAGTACTTC
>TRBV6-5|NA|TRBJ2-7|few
CASSYSFGDEQYF
TGTGCCAGCAGTTACTCGTTCGGGGACGAGCAGTACTTC
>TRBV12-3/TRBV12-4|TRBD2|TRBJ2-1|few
CASNRGSIYEQFF
TGTGCCAGCAATCGCGGGAGTATATATGAGCAGTTCTTC